This is a list of T cell receptor beta chains from one sample in a study of shared clonotypes between healthy human individuals. Only in-frame clones appear in the TCRdb table, and some are missing; sequencing was by immunoSEQ multiplex PCR. The data hold 450,000 to 500,000 clones, with roughly 85% observed a single time. The sequenced sample was PBMCs. Receptor source: a woman aged 40 to 49 in good health. Some clones in this sample may be carry-over from other donors' samples. Each CDR3 is given with its conserved first and last residue. Fields, in order: D gene, J gene, clone size, V gene, CDR3 DNA, CDR3 protein. D genes are given only for firm matches. Size is stated for part of the rows, as once, few or many counts, or as a class when the clone is expanded.

D gene: -
J gene: TRBJ2-1
clone size: -
V gene: TRBV9
CDR3 DNA: TGTGCCAGCAGCGTAGGGGACGGATCCTACAATGAGCAGTTCTTC
CDR3 protein: CASSVGDGSYNEQFF

D gene: -
J gene: TRBJ1-2
clone size: -
V gene: TRBV28
CDR3 DNA: TGTGCCAGCAAGGCTAATGGCTACACCTTC
CDR3 protein: CASKANGYTF

D gene: TRBD2
J gene: TRBJ2-1
clone size: few
V gene: TRBV19
CDR3 DNA: TGTGCCAGTAGTATTTCGAGACTAGCGGGATCCTACAATGAGCAGTTCTTC
CDR3 protein: CASSISRLAGSYNEQFF

D gene: TRBD2
J gene: TRBJ2-1
clone size: -
V gene: TRBV11-3
CDR3 DNA: TGTGCCAGCAGCCGTAGCGGGAGGGCCAGGAATGAGCAGTTCTTC
CDR3 protein: CASSRSGRARNEQFF

D gene: -
J gene: TRBJ2-7
clone size: -
V gene: TRBV21-1
CDR3 DNA: TGTGCCAGCAGCCCCCCGGTGGGTGCCCGCCCGGAGGAGGCTCGGGAGCAGTACTTC
CDR3 protein: CASSPPVGARPEEAREQYF

D gene: TRBD1
J gene: TRBJ2-1
clone size: -
V gene: TRBV10-3
CDR3 DNA: TGTGCCATCACTGAAGCACCGGGACAGGGGTACAATGAGCAGTTCTTC
CDR3 protein: CAITEAPGQGYNEQFF

D gene: -
J gene: TRBJ1-2
clone size: few
V gene: TRBV7-9
CDR3 DNA: TGTGCCAGCAGCTTTTTCCAGGGATATGGCTACACCTTC
CDR3 protein: CASSFFQGYGYTF

D gene: -
J gene: TRBJ2-5
clone size: -
V gene: TRBV6-1
CDR3 DNA: TGTGCCAGCAGTGAACTGGGCCCCGCTGAGGCCCAGTACTTC
CDR3 protein: CASSELGPAEAQYF

D gene: -
J gene: TRBJ1-1
clone size: many
V gene: TRBV28
CDR3 DNA: TGTGCCAGCAGGGGACGGTCGAACACTGAAGCTTTCTTT
CDR3 protein: CASRGRSNTEAFF

D gene: -
J gene: TRBJ2-5
clone size: -
V gene: TRBV5-1
CDR3 DNA: TGCGCCAGCAGCTTTGGCCGTATGGGGACCGAAGAGACCCAGTACTTC
CDR3 protein: CASSFGRMGTEETQYF

D gene: TRBD1
J gene: TRBJ2-1
clone size: few
V gene: TRBV14
CDR3 DNA: TGTGCCAGTTCCAGGGCCAGGGGGCTACGCAATAGTGAGCAGTTCTTC
CDR3 protein: CASSRARGLRNSEQFF

D gene: TRBD2
J gene: TRBJ2-2
clone size: -
V gene: TRBV7-2
CDR3 DNA: TGTGCCAGCAGCTTAGCGCCTAGCGGGAGTTCCACCGGGGAGCTGTTTTTT
CDR3 protein: CASSLAPSGSSTGELFF

D gene: TRBD1
J gene: TRBJ2-1
clone size: -
V gene: TRBV4-2
CDR3 DNA: TGTGCCAGCAGCCCGGGTAACAGGGGGAATGAGCAGTTCTTC
CDR3 protein: CASSPGNRGNEQFF

D gene: TRBD1
J gene: TRBJ2-7
clone size: few
V gene: TRBV10-3
CDR3 DNA: TGTGCCATCAAAACCGGGACAGGTTCCTACGAGCAGTACTTC
CDR3 protein: CAIKTGTGSYEQYF

D gene: -
J gene: TRBJ2-1
clone size: -
V gene: TRBV18
CDR3 DNA: TGTGCCAGCTCACCACGGGTACACCACTCCTACAATGAGCAGTTCTTC
CDR3 protein: CASSPRVHHSYNEQFF

D gene: -
J gene: TRBJ1-1
clone size: -
V gene: TRBV18
CDR3 DNA: TGTGCCAGCTCATACGACCCGAACACTGAAGCTTTCTTT
CDR3 protein: CASSYDPNTEAFF

D gene: -
J gene: TRBJ1-4
clone size: -
V gene: TRBV28
CDR3 DNA: TGTGCCAGCAGAGGACATGAAAAACTGTTTTTT
CDR3 protein: CASRGHEKLFF

D gene: TRBD2
J gene: TRBJ2-7
clone size: -
V gene: TRBV7-2
CDR3 DNA: TGTGCCAGCAGCTCGACTAGCGGGGACTACGAGCAGTACTTC
CDR3 protein: CASSSTSGDYEQYF

D gene: -
J gene: TRBJ2-1
clone size: -
V gene: TRBV5-1
CDR3 DNA: TGCGCCAGCAGCTTGGAGGCAGGGACAAACAATGAGCAGTTCTTC
CDR3 protein: CASSLEAGTNNEQFF

D gene: TRBD2
J gene: TRBJ2-3
clone size: -
V gene: TRBV9
CDR3 DNA: TGTGCCAGCAGCTTAGGACTAGCGGCTAGCACAGATACGCAGTATTTT
CDR3 protein: CASSLGLAASTDTQYF

D gene: -
J gene: TRBJ2-1
clone size: -
V gene: TRBV29-1
CDR3 DNA: TGCAGCGTTGAAATATCACAAAATGAGCAGTTCTTC
CDR3 protein: CSVEISQNEQFF

D gene: -
J gene: TRBJ2-2
clone size: once
V gene: TRBV28
CDR3 DNA: TGTGCCAGCAGTTCGACCGGGACCAACACCGGGGAGCTGTTTTTT
CDR3 protein: CASSSTGTNTGELFF

D gene: -
J gene: TRBJ2-5
clone size: -
V gene: TRBV11-3
CDR3 DNA: TGTGCCAGCAGCTTATCCAACCAAGAGACCCAGTACTTC
CDR3 protein: CASSLSNQETQYF

D gene: -
J gene: TRBJ2-2
clone size: -
V gene: TRBV30
CDR3 DNA: TGTGCCTGGAGTGTAGCGCGCCCCGGGGAGCTGTTTTTT
CDR3 protein: CAWSVARPGELFF

D gene: TRBD1
J gene: TRBJ2-1
clone size: -
V gene: TRBV5-6
CDR3 DNA: TGTGCCAGCAGCCCCTACGCGGCGGTAGGGGGCAGTGAGCAGTTCTTC
CDR3 protein: CASSPYAAVGGSEQFF

D gene: -
J gene: TRBJ2-1
clone size: -
V gene: TRBV5-4
CDR3 DNA: TGTGCCAGCAGCTTGCGGGGAGAGGGCAGTGAGCAGTTCTTC
CDR3 protein: CASSLRGEGSEQFF

D gene: TRBD2
J gene: TRBJ2-7
clone size: -
V gene: TRBV7-4
CDR3 DNA: TGTGCCAGCAGCTTTTTAGCGGGACGAAGCCTAGGGAACTACGAGCAGTACTTC
CDR3 protein: CASSFLAGRSLGNYEQYF

D gene: TRBD1
J gene: TRBJ1-1
clone size: -
V gene: TRBV19
CDR3 DNA: TGTGCCAGTAGTAACGACAGGGCCGCCCAAGCTTTCTTT
CDR3 protein: CASSNDRAAQAFF

D gene: -
J gene: TRBJ2-1
clone size: -
V gene: TRBV30
CDR3 DNA: TGTGCCTGGAGAATCGGGAGCTCGAATGAGCAGTTCTTC
CDR3 protein: CAWRIGSSNEQFF

D gene: TRBD1
J gene: TRBJ2-5
clone size: -
V gene: TRBV19
CDR3 DNA: TGTGCCAGTAGTATTGGAGGACAGGAACCCCAAGAGACCCAGTACTTC
CDR3 protein: CASSIGGQEPQETQYF

D gene: -
J gene: TRBJ1-5
clone size: -
V gene: TRBV28
CDR3 DNA: TGTGCCAGCACCTTGGCAGGCCTCTACGGCAATCAGCCCCAGCATTTT
CDR3 protein: CASTLAGLYGNQPQHF

D gene: -
J gene: TRBJ2-2
clone size: few
V gene: TRBV18
CDR3 DNA: TGTGCCAGCTCACCACCTAGCGCTAACACCGGGGAGCTGTTTTTT
CDR3 protein: CASSPPSANTGELFF

D gene: TRBD1
J gene: TRBJ1-5
clone size: -
V gene: TRBV28
CDR3 DNA: TGTGCCAGCAGTTTATCAGGGGGCGCGAAGCCCCAGCATTTT
CDR3 protein: CASSLSGGAKPQHF

D gene: TRBD2
J gene: TRBJ2-5
clone size: -
V gene: TRBV18
CDR3 DNA: TGTGCCAGCTCACCACGCACCTCTAGCGGACAAGAGACCCAGTACTTC
CDR3 protein: CASSPRTSSGQETQYF

D gene: -
J gene: TRBJ1-4
clone size: -
V gene: TRBV20-1
CDR3 DNA: TGCAGTGCTAGAGACTGGGAGAAACTGTTTTTT
CDR3 protein: CSARDWEKLFF

D gene: -
J gene: TRBJ2-2
clone size: -
V gene: TRBV18
CDR3 DNA: TGTGCCAGCTCACCACCGGGGATGAGAGGGACCGGGGAGCTGTTTTTT
CDR3 protein: CASSPPGMRGTGELFF

D gene: -
J gene: TRBJ2-1
clone size: -
V gene: TRBV4-3
CDR3 DNA: TGCGCCAGCAGCCAGGACGGCAGGCCTTCCTACAATGAGCAGTTCTTC
CDR3 protein: CASSQDGRPSYNEQFF

D gene: -
J gene: TRBJ2-3
clone size: -
V gene: TRBV6-5
CDR3 DNA: TGTGCCAGCAGTTACTCGACCGGGAGTGGGACAGATACGCAGTATTTT
CDR3 protein: CASSYSTGSGTDTQYF

D gene: TRBD2
J gene: TRBJ2-5
clone size: -
V gene: TRBV30
CDR3 DNA: TGTGCCTGGAGTAGGTCACTAGCGGCCAACCAAGAGACCCAGTACTTC
CDR3 protein: CAWSRSLAANQETQYF

D gene: -
J gene: TRBJ2-1
clone size: -
V gene: TRBV5-7
CDR3 DNA: TGTGCCAGCAGGGGATTCGGTCCCATCGCGGACAATGAGCAGTTCTTC
CDR3 protein: CASRGFGPIADNEQFF

D gene: -
J gene: TRBJ2-2
clone size: -
V gene: TRBV18
CDR3 DNA: TGTGCCAGCTCACCTATTTCGGGAACCGGGGAGCTGTTTTTT
CDR3 protein: CASSPISGTGELFF

D gene: -
J gene: TRBJ2-7
clone size: -
V gene: TRBV6-6
CDR3 DNA: TGTGCCAGCAGTTACTCGAGGTACGAGCAGTACTTC
CDR3 protein: CASSYSRYEQYF

D gene: -
J gene: TRBJ1-3
clone size: -
V gene: TRBV7-9
CDR3 DNA: TGTGCCAGCAGCTTATATGGAAACACCATATATTTT
CDR3 protein: CASSLYGNTIYF

D gene: -
J gene: TRBJ2-1
clone size: -
V gene: TRBV5-1
CDR3 DNA: TGCGCCAGCAGCAACTCTAGGAGCTCCTACAATGAGCAGTTCTTC
CDR3 protein: CASSNSRSSYNEQFF

D gene: TRBD2
J gene: TRBJ2-3
clone size: -
V gene: TRBV7-3
CDR3 DNA: TGTGCCAGCAGCATCGGACTAGGGGATACGCAGTATTTT
CDR3 protein: CASSIGLGDTQYF

D gene: -
J gene: TRBJ2-6
clone size: -
V gene: TRBV25-1
CDR3 DNA: TGTGCCAGCGGGCAGGGCGACCCGGACTCTGGGGCCAACGTCCTGACTTTC
CDR3 protein: CASGQGDPDSGANVLTF

D gene: -
J gene: TRBJ2-1
clone size: -
V gene: TRBV28
CDR3 DNA: TGTGCCAGCACAGAGATCGGGAGAGTGGGCTACAATGAGCAGTTCTTC
CDR3 protein: CASTEIGRVGYNEQFF

D gene: TRBD2
J gene: TRBJ2-7
clone size: -
V gene: TRBV7-2
CDR3 DNA: TGTGCCAGCAGCTTATCGGTACTAGCGCCCTACGAGCAGTACTTC
CDR3 protein: CASSLSVLAPYEQYF

D gene: TRBD2
J gene: TRBJ2-1
clone size: once
V gene: TRBV9
CDR3 DNA: TGTGCCAGCAGCTTAGAACTAGCGGGAGTTGGCAATGAGCAGTTCTTC
CDR3 protein: CASSLELAGVGNEQFF

D gene: -
J gene: TRBJ2-7
clone size: -
V gene: TRBV18
CDR3 DNA: TGTGCCAGCTCAGACGGGGACAAGGCAAACTTC
CDR3 protein: CASSDGDKANF

D gene: TRBD1
J gene: TRBJ2-5
clone size: -
V gene: TRBV10-3
CDR3 DNA: TGTGCCATCAGCACTCCCGACAGGGTAGAGACCCAGTACTTC
CDR3 protein: CAISTPDRVETQYF

D gene: -
J gene: TRBJ2-3
clone size: -
V gene: TRBV28
CDR3 DNA: TGTGCCAGCAGTTTGGCAGGGGCGGCCACAGATACGCAGTATTTT
CDR3 protein: CASSLAGAATDTQYF

D gene: -
J gene: TRBJ2-7
clone size: -
V gene: TRBV6-1
CDR3 DNA: TGTGCCAGCAGGGACTCAGGGTCCGAGCAGTACTTC
CDR3 protein: CASRDSGSEQYF

D gene: -
J gene: TRBJ1-1
clone size: -
V gene: TRBV5-1
CDR3 DNA: TGCGCCAGCAGCTTGGTGGACAGGAACACTGAAGCTTTCTTT
CDR3 protein: CASSLVDRNTEAFF

D gene: -
J gene: TRBJ1-5
clone size: -
V gene: TRBV28
CDR3 DNA: TGTGCCAGCAGTTTTCCTGGGCAGGGGATTCAGCCCCAGCATTTT
CDR3 protein: CASSFPGQGIQPQHF

D gene: TRBD2
J gene: TRBJ2-2
clone size: -
V gene: TRBV7-7
CDR3 DNA: TGTGCCAGCAGCTCCGGGACTAGCGGGAGGGCCGCGAGGGACGGGGAGCTGTTTTTT
CDR3 protein: CASSSGTSGRAARDGELFF

D gene: TRBD1
J gene: TRBJ1-2
clone size: few
V gene: TRBV30
CDR3 DNA: TGTGCCTGGAGTACCACAGGGGGTGGTGGCTACACCTTC
CDR3 protein: CAWSTTGGGGYTF

D gene: -
J gene: TRBJ2-7
clone size: -
V gene: TRBV6-5
CDR3 DNA: TGTGCCAGCAGTTACATTGCGGGACACGAGCAGTACTTC
CDR3 protein: CASSYIAGHEQYF

D gene: TRBD1
J gene: TRBJ1-2
clone size: -
V gene: TRBV28
CDR3 DNA: TGTGCCAGCAGTTTCCGGGACAGAGACTATGGCTACACCTTC
CDR3 protein: CASSFRDRDYGYTF